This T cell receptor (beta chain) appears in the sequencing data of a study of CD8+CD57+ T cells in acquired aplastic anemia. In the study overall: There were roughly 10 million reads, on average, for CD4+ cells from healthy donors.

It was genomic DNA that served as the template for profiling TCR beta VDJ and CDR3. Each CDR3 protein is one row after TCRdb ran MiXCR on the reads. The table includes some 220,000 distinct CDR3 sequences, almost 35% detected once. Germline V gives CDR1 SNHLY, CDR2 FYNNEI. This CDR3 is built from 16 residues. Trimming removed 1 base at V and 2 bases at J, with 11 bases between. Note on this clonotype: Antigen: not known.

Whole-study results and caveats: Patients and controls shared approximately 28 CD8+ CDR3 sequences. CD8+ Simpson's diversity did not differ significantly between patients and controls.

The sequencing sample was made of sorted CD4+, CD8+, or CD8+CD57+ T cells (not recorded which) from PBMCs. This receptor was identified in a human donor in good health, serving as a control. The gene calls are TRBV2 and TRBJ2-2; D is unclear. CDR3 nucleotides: TGTGCCAGCAGTGAAGTTCTTATCTCAAACACCGGGGAGCTGTTTTTT. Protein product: CASSEVLISNTGELFF.